This T cell receptor (beta chain) originates from a study of cytomegalovirus exposure and HLA in healthy donors. Study-wide results and limits: Later analysis reportedly placed an Asian-associated ancestry cluster below the roughly 690-donor mean in N-insertions.

This CDR3 is 14 amino acids long. In germline, CDR1 is SGHVS, CDR2 FQNEAQ. V was pared by 0 bases and J by 4 bases, with 10 bases between. The primer mix had 60 Vbeta and 13 Jbeta primers. Profiled with immunoSEQ multiplex PCR; TCRdb holds only in-frame clones, not every one. The table lists more than 120,000 clones, around 80% of them singletons, with approximately 2.9% in the top ten. About this clone: The antigen is undetermined.

Material for sequencing was PBMCs. This sequence originates from a woman aged 30 to 39 in good health and CMV-seronegative. The gene calls are TRBV7-8 and TRBJ2-7, with D maybe TRBD2 (5 bases). As DNA, the CDR3 is TGTGCCAGCAGCTTAGCCGGGATAAGTTACGAGCAGTACTTC. It yields the protein CASSLAGISYEQYF.